Below, 4 T cell receptor beta chains from the same sample are listed, as sequenced in a study of blood T cell repertoires in COVID-19. Generated by immunoSEQ multiplex PCR, the TCRdb table keeps only in-frame clones and is missing some. This sample carries 360,000 or so clones, 75% to 90% of them seen once, and the ten largest clones take about 5%. The sequenced sample consisted of PBMCs or T cells enriched from blood (not recorded which). These receptors came from a woman in her forties or fifties who had recovered from COVID-19.

This chain uses TRBV5-6 with TRBJ1-2, with 7 bases that match TRBD1. The V gene end was trimmed by 4 bases and the J gene end by 6 bases; junction bases not matched to a gene: 6. In germline, CDR1 is SGHDT, CDR2 YYEEEE. The CDR3 contains 13 residues. The chain's CDR3 is CASSKPTGNGYTF. CDR3 bases: TGTGCCAGCAGCAAACCGACAGGGAATGGCTACACCTTC.

The CDR3 spells CATRTGVSNQPQHF. CDR3 nucleotide sequence: TGTGCCACTAGAACAGGAGTTAGCAATCAGCCCCAGCATTTT. V usage is TRBV10-3 and J usage is TRBJ1-5; possibly TRBD1 for D (5 bases). The CDR3 runs 14 residues. Per germline, CDR1 ENHRY and CDR2 SYGVKD. Deletions cut 10 bases from V and 0 bases from J, with 13 bases between.

The V and J genes are TRBV4-3 and TRBJ1-1; a weak D match, TRBD1 (5 bases). V was trimmed by 3 bases and J by 0 bases, leaving 11 bases between them. This CDR3 spans 15 amino acids. Germline CDR1 reads LGHNA; CDR2 reads YSLEER. This CDR3 reads CASSQYRSMNTEAFF. The CDR3 nucleotides read TGCGCCAGCAGCCAGTACAGGTCTATGAACACTGAAGCTTTCTTT.

The V gene is TRBV4-2, the J gene TRBJ2-5, with D maybe TRBD2 (5 bases). V was shortened by 1 base and J by 3 bases, with 15 bases between the two germline ends. Germline lookup yields CDR1 LGHNA and CDR2 YNFKEQ. The CDR3 totals 16 residues. CDR3 nucleotides: TGTGCCAGCAGCCAAGGTTTTCCCACGAGGGAAGAGACCCAGTACTTC. Its protein product is CASSQGFPTREETQYF.